This TCR beta chain was identified during a study of blood T cell repertoires in COVID-19. As for the study in general: Whether acute or convalescent, the COVID-19 samples came from the United States, Italy and Spain. PBMCs, B-cell-depleted T cells, or T cells provided the cDNA or gDNA that made up the material.

Per the study methods: Estimation of nucleated cell counts was performed using reference gene primer amplification. Sequencing was performed with immunoSEQ multiplex PCR; in TCRdb, only in-frame clones are kept and a portion is missing. V, J and clone size were drawn from that table, and D and trimming were deduced from the DNA. This sample carries roughly 100,000 clones, around 90% of them seen once, and the ten largest clones take around 3.8%. This clone appeared a single time. The V gene's germline CDR1 is MNHNY and CDR2 SVGAGI (reference sequence). Trimming cost V 5 bases and J 6 bases, with 11 bases left between them. This CDR3 contains 13 residues.

This rearrangement joins TRBV6-6 to TRBJ2-1; D perhaps matches TRBD2 (6 bases). This TCR was sampled from a woman aged 55-70 years with acute or convalescent COVID-19. Source material: peripheral blood. CDR3 nucleotide sequence: TGTGCCAGCAGTAGAGGGACTCTCAATGAGCAGTTCTTC. Translating it yields CASSRGTLNEQFF.